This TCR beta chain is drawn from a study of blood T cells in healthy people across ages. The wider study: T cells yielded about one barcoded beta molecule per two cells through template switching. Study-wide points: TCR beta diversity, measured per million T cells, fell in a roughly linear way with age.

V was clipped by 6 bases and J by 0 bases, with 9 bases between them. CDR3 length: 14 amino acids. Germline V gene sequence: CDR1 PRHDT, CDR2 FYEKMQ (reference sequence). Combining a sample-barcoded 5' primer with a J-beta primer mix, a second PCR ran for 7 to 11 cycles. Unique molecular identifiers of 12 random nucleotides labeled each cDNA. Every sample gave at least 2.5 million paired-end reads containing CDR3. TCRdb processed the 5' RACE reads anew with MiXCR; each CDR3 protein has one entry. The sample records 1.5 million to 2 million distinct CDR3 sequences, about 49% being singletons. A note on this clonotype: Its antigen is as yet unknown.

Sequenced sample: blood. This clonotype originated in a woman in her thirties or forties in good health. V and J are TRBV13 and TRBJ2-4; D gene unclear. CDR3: CASRRLGAKNIQYF. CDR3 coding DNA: TGTGCCAGCAGGCGCCTAGGAGCCAAAAACATTCAGTACTTC. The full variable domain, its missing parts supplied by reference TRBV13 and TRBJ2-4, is AAGVIQSPRHLIKEKRETATLKCYPIPRHDTVYWYQQGPGQDPQFLISFYEKMQSDKGSIPDRFSAQQFSDYHSELNMSSLELGDSALYFCASRRLGAKNIQYFGAGTRLSVL.